These T cell receptor beta chains were read from a single sample in a study of T cell responses to AZD1222 COVID-19 vaccine. Sequenced by immunoSEQ multiplex PCR; TCRdb stores in-frame clones only, minus some. The sample carries 150,000 or so clones, 90% to 95% recorded once. The starting material was peripheral blood, obtained on day 0 of AZD1222 vaccination. The receptor source for this set is an adult in good health. The CDR3 runs from the conserved cysteine through the conserved F or W. Each record gives: clone size, D gene, V gene, J gene, CDR3 protein, CDR3 DNA. D genes are given only for firm matches. Clone size, where shown, is once, few, many, or a class for clones that have expanded.

>-|-|TRBV9|TRBJ1-5
CASSVSTIEGNRARDGNQPQHF
TGTGCCAGCAGCGTATCCACCATTGAGGGCAACAGGGCCAGGGACGGCAATCAGCCCCAGCATTTT
>-|-|TRBV10-3|TRBJ1-1
CAIGVKETNTEAFF
TGTGCCATCGGGGTAAAAGAAACTAACACTGAAGCTTTCTTT
>-|-|TRBV15|TRBJ1-6
CATSRGQNNSPLHF
TGTGCCACCAGCAGAGGACAGAATAATTCACCCCTCCACTTT
>-|-|TRBV5-5|TRBJ2-7
CASSSQYEQYF
TGTGCCAGCAGCTCACAGTACGAGCAGTACTTC
>once|-|TRBV7-9|TRBJ1-1
CASRAGTEAFF
TGTGCCAGCAGAGCGGGCACTGAAGCTTTCTTT
>-|TRBD2|TRBV5-8|TRBJ2-5
CASSWGSLADQETQYF
TGTGCCAGCAGCTGGGGATCTCTAGCGGACCAAGAGACCCAGTACTTC
>-|-|TRBV18|TRBJ2-5
CASAQEGAGETQYF
TGTGCCAGCGCACAAGAAGGGGCCGGTGAGACCCAGTACTTC
>-|TRBD2|TRBV6-4|TRBJ2-5
CASSDEVVLAGGSDF
TGTGCCAGCAGTGACGAGGTGGTACTAGCGGGGGGGTCAGACTTC
>-|TRBD1|TRBV19|TRBJ2-4
CASSIGGQGGNIQYF
TGTGCCAGTAGTATAGGGGGACAGGGAGGGAACATTCAGTACTTC
>-|TRBD2|TRBV6-1|TRBJ2-7
CASSEPGLAGGGSYEQYF
TGTGCCAGCAGTGAACCCGGACTAGCGGGAGGGGGCTCCTACGAGCAGTACTTC
>-|-|TRBV5-1|TRBJ2-3
CASSLASTDTQYF
TGCGCCAGCAGCTTAGCCAGCACAGATACGCAGTATTTT
>-|-|TRBV9|TRBJ1-6
CASSVAGSYNSPLHF
TGTGCCAGCAGCGTAGCAGGGTCCTATAATTCACCCCTCCACTTT
>-|-|TRBV2|TRBJ1-2
CASSAGHGANYGYTF
TGTGCCAGCAGTGCAGGGCACGGAGCTAACTATGGCTACACCTTC
>-|-|TRBV5-1|TRBJ2-1
CASSPGLDPPQFFF
TGCGCCAGCAGCCCCGGACTGGATCCGCCGCAGTTTTTCTTC
>-|TRBD2|TRBV2|TRBJ2-2
CASRDRLAGGPTGELFF
TGTGCCAGCAGAGACCGACTAGCGGGAGGGCCTACCGGGGAGCTGTTTTTT
>once|-|TRBV28|TRBJ2-7
CASNSNLQGWYEQYF
TGTGCCAGCAACTCCAATCTCCAGGGTTGGTACGAGCAGTACTTC
>-|-|TRBV10-3|TRBJ2-7
CAISGDYEQYF
TGTGCCATCAGCGGGGATTACGAGCAGTACTTC
>-|-|TRBV10-1|TRBJ1-5
CASSEGGNQPQHF
TGCGCCAGCAGTGAGGGAGGGAATCAGCCCCAGCATTTT
>-|-|TRBV11-2|TRBJ1-5
CASSLEGIQPQHF
TGTGCCAGCAGCTTAGAAGGGATTCAGCCCCAGCATTTT
>-|-|TRBV7-9|TRBJ2-5
CASSPPRGGGGETQYF
TGTGCCAGCAGCCCGCCTCGGGGAGGGGGCGGGGAGACCCAGTACTTC
>-|TRBD2|TRBV7-2|TRBJ2-1
CASSLLAGAANEQFF
TGTGCCAGCAGCTTACTAGCGGGAGCGGCCAATGAGCAGTTCTTC
>-|-|TRBV4-3|TRBJ1-4
CASSQERGGNEKLFF
TGCGCCAGCAGCCAAGAAAGGGGTGGTAATGAAAAACTGTTTTTT
>-|TRBD1|TRBV12-3/TRBV12-4|TRBJ1-2
CASRGTGLGGYTF
TGTGCCAGCCGCGGGACAGGGCTGGGGGGCTACACCTTC
>-|-|TRBV6-6|TRBJ1-6
CASSYGRGGDNSPLHF
TGTGCCAGCAGTTACGGGCGGGGCGGCGATAATTCACCCCTCCACTTT
>-|-|TRBV30|TRBJ2-3
CAWKEGGADTQYF
TGTGCCTGGAAGGAGGGTGGTGCAGATACGCAGTATTTT
>-|-|TRBV9|TRBJ1-1
CASSVDLAGQRAFF
TGTGCCAGCAGCGTAGATCTTGCCGGACAGAGGGCTTTCTTT
>-|TRBD2|TRBV14|TRBJ2-1
CASSQARGLAGGIGQFF
TGTGCCAGCAGCCAAGCAAGAGGACTAGCGGGAGGAATTGGGCAGTTCTTC
>-|-|TRBV7-2|TRBJ1-5
CASSLAGQGVQPQHF
TGTGCCAGCAGCTTAGCGGGGCAGGGCGTCCAGCCCCAGCATTTT
>-|-|TRBV3-1/TRBV3-2|TRBJ2-7
CASSLAGGTYEQYF
TGTGCCAGCAGCCTCGCGGGCGGTACCTACGAGCAGTACTTC
>-|-|TRBV7-9|TRBJ1-3
CASSHPAGNTIYF
TGTGCCAGCAGCCACCCAGCTGGAAACACCATATATTTT
>-|TRBD1|TRBV29-1|TRBJ1-2
CSDRQGAWGYTF
TGCAGCGACCGACAGGGGGCTTGGGGCTACACCTTC
>-|-|TRBV6-5|TRBJ1-2
CASSYSRDTYGYTF
TGTGCCAGCAGTTACTCTCGGGACACCTATGGCTACACCTTC
>-|-|TRBV5-4|TRBJ2-2
CASSPSLPGGTGELFF
TGTGCCAGCAGCCCCTCTCTCCCCGGAGGCACCGGGGAGCTGTTTTTT
>-|-|TRBV6-5|TRBJ1-1
CASRVLGGAGAEAFF
TGTGCCAGCAGGGTCCTGGGGGGGGCAGGGGCTGAAGCTTTCTTT
>-|-|TRBV11-2|TRBJ2-7
CASSPEHRPLRGYEQYF
TGTGCCAGCAGCCCAGAGCATCGACCTCTAAGGGGCTACGAGCAGTACTTC
>-|-|TRBV10-2|TRBJ1-5
CASSKDLRGQPQHF
TGCGCCAGCAGTAAGGACCTAAGAGGTCAGCCCCAGCATTTT
>-|-|TRBV6-1|TRBJ2-7
CASSDRNRDVYEQYF
TGTGCCAGCAGTGATAGAAACCGGGACGTCTACGAGCAGTACTTC
>-|-|TRBV10-3|TRBJ2-3
CAIRRTFGGGTDTQYF
TGTGCCATCAGGAGGACCTTCGGAGGTGGCACAGATACGCAGTATTTT
>-|TRBD1|TRBV24-1|TRBJ2-4
CATSDGQGERNIQYF
TGTGCCACCAGTGATGGGCAGGGGGAAAGAAACATTCAGTACTTC
>-|-|TRBV7-7|TRBJ2-5
CASSLGGGGRLETQYF
TGTGCCAGCAGCTTAGGTGGTGGGGGCAGACTAGAGACCCAGTACTTC
>-|-|TRBV5-4|TRBJ1-2
CASSTRTANYGYTF
TGTGCCAGCAGCACGCGGACAGCTAACTATGGCTACACCTTC
>-|-|TRBV4-2|TRBJ1-5
CASSSGRENQPQHF
TGTGCCAGCAGCAGCGGCAGGGAGAATCAGCCCCAGCATTTT
>-|TRBD2|TRBV11-2|TRBJ2-3
CASSLDLGLAGTDTQYF
TGTGCCAGCAGCTTAGATCTTGGACTAGCGGGCACAGATACGCAGTATTTT
>-|TRBD1|TRBV4-2|TRBJ1-1
CASSRQGITEAFF
TGTGCCAGCAGCCGACAGGGGATCACTGAAGCTTTCTTT
>-|TRBD1|TRBV30|TRBJ2-5
CAATGENQETQYF
TGTGCCGCGACAGGGGAAAACCAAGAGACCCAGTACTTC
>-|-|TRBV5-6|TRBJ1-2
CASSFSYGYTF
TGTGCCAGCAGCTTCAGCTATGGCTACACCTTC
>-|TRBD2|TRBV6-6|TRBJ2-5
CASSPTGTRRGGETQYF
TGTGCCAGCAGTCCGACCGGGACTAGGAGGGGGGGAGAGACCCAGTACTTC
>once|-|TRBV15|TRBJ1-5
CATSREQGTRAIPQHF
TGTGCCACCAGCAGAGAGCAGGGGACTCGGGCGATACCCCAGCATTTT
>-|-|TRBV10-3|TRBJ1-6
CAINLEKNSPLHF
TGTGCCATCAATTTAGAGAAAAATTCACCCCTCCACTTT
>once|TRBD1|TRBV30|TRBJ1-5
CAWSDGTASPQHF
TGTGCCTGGAGTGATGGGACAGCCTCTCCCCAGCATTTT
>-|-|TRBV21-1|TRBJ2-4
CASSVSGRAKNIQYF
TGTGCCAGCAGCGTAAGCGGAAGAGCCAAAAACATTCAGTACTTC
>-|TRBD2|TRBV19|TRBJ2-2
CASRVREVNTGELFF
TGTGCCAGTAGAGTGCGGGAGGTTAACACCGGGGAGCTGTTTTTT
>-|TRBD1|TRBV27|TRBJ1-1
CASSRQGWNTEAFF
TGTGCCAGCAGTCGACAGGGATGGAACACTGAAGCTTTCTTT